These 9 T cell receptor beta chains originate from one sample sequenced in a study of cytomegalovirus exposure and HLA in healthy donors. The primer mix had 60 Vbeta and 13 Jbeta primers. Some clones are missing from TCRdb's copy, which holds only in-frame ones; the method was immunoSEQ multiplex PCR. The table has roughly 110,000 clones, 77% seen once. Sequencing was done on a sample of PBMCs. Receptors were obtained from a male donor in good health and CMV-seronegative.

V usage is TRBV5-6 and J usage is TRBJ2-5, with 9 bases fitting TRBD2. After removal of 0 bases from V and 5 bases from J, the junction contained 11 bases not matched to a gene. CDR3 size: 17 residues. The germline V gene has CDR1 SGHDT and CDR2 YYEEEE. The DNA of the CDR3 is TGTGCCAGCAGCTTGGCCCTTAGCGGGAGCGGTAGGGAGACCCAGTACTTC. Its translation is CASSLALSGSGRETQYF.

This clone occurred once. The gene calls are TRBV9 and TRBJ2-7; possible D gene TRBD2, 6 bases. This CDR3 has 13 residues. V was clipped by 4 bases and J by 3 bases, with 11 bases between them. Looked up from germline, CDR1 is SGDLS and CDR2 is YYNGEE. CDR3 amino acids: CASSLGGIYEQYF. The CDR3 DNA is TGTGCCAGCAGCCTCGGAGGGATCTACGAGCAGTACTTC.

The chain couples TRBV18 to TRBJ1-2; D remains unclear. V was cut by 3 bases and J by 4 bases, with 18 bases left in between. Looked up from germline, CDR1 is KGHSH and CDR2 is LQKENI. This CDR3 comprises 16 residues. CDR3 nucleotide sequence: TGTGCCAGCTCACCCGCCCCCGCGTCGTCTGGCTATGGCTACACCTTC. Its translation: CASSPAPASSGYGYTF.

The chain recombines TRBV19 with TRBJ2-7, with 9 positions matching TRBD2. V lost 1 base and J lost 2; bases outside the gene matches: 3. CDR1 is LNHDA and CDR2 is SQIVND in the germline V gene (reference sequence). The CDR3 runs to 15 residues. The CDR3 DNA is TGTGCCAGTAGTATAGCCGGCGGGAGGGCCTACGAGCAGTACTTC. Translated: CASSIAGGRAYEQYF.

This sequence joins TRBV6-4 and TRBJ2-2; 10 nucleotides align to TRBD2. Trimming took 3 bases from V and 5 from J; bases not matched to a gene: 9. The length of the CDR3 is 17 residues. Germline CDR1 and CDR2: MRHNA and SNTAGT. CDR3 protein: CASSDRIAGGETGELFF. CDR3 in DNA: TGTGCCAGCAGTGATCGGATAGCGGGAGGAGAGACCGGGGAGCTGTTTTTT.

V usage is TRBV2 and J usage is TRBJ2-2; the D gene is possibly TRBD1 (5 bases). CDR1 and CDR2 from the germline V gene are SNHLY and FYNNEI. The V and J ends lost 6 bases and 0 bases respectively, with 14 bases between them. CDR3 length equals 16 residues. The CDR3 sequence is CASSITGHANTGELFF. The CDR3 DNA reads as TGTGCCAGCAGCATTACAGGTCATGCGAACACCGGGGAGCTGTTTTTT.

The CDR3 spells CASSLGGSGRDEQFF. In DNA, the CDR3 is TGTGCCAGCAGCTTGGGGGGTAGCGGGAGGGATGAGCAGTTCTTC. The chain is built from TRBV5-4 and TRBJ2-1; 11 bases match TRBD2. Germline values: CDR1 SGHNT, CDR2 YYREEE (reference sequence). V was pared by 0 bases and J by 8 bases, with 4 bases of the junction left unmatched. There are 15 residues in the CDR3.

The rearrangement uses TRBV10-2 and TRBJ2-5; 7 bases line up with TRBD2. Trimming at V came to 1 base and at J to 4 bases, leaving 0 bases not matched to a gene. The CDR3 has 13 amino acids. From germline, CDR1 is WSHSY and CDR2 SAAADI. The CDR3, as DNA: TGCGCCAGCAGTGAGTTAGCGGGAGAGACCCAGTACTTC. This sequence encodes CASSELAGETQYF.

The genes are TRBV7-2 and TRBJ1-5; D remains unclear. V shed 5 bases and J shed 4 bases, with 15 bases lying between them. This CDR3 region has 15 residues. The germline V gene encodes CDR1 SGHTA and CDR2 FQGNSA. CDR3 loop: CASSPRPGRNQPQHF. CDR3 nucleotide sequence: TGTGCCAGCAGCCCACGGCCGGGTCGGAATCAGCCCCAGCATTTT.